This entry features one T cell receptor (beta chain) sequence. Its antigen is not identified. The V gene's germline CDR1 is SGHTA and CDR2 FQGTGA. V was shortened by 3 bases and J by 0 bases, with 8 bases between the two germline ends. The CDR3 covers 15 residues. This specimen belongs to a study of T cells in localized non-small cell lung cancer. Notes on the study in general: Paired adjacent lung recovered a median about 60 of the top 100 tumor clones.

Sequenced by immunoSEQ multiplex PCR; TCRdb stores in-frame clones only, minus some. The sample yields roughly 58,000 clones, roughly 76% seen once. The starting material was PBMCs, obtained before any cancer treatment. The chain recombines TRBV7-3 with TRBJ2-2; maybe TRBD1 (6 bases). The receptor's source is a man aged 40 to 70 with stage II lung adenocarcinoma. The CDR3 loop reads CASSLDSTNTGELFF. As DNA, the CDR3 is TGTGCCAGCAGCTTGGACAGTACGAACACCGGGGAGCTGTTTTTT.